The 15 T cell receptor beta chains below come from one sample, sequenced in a study of response to subunit inactivated influenza vaccine (dated 2018 in TCRdb). The library relied on RT-PCR. Sequencer: Illumina HiSeq 2500. The public reads were reprocessed in TCRdb via fastp at Q25 and MiXCR, keeping in-frame beta chains. Each CDR3 protein gets just one entry, which takes the most common genes and DNA from the rows behind it. Within this sample are 590,000 or so distinct CDR3 sequences, with 13% to 15% of them counted one time only. The ten largest make up less than 8.5% of the sample. The sequenced sample was PBMCs from blood, obtained less than 15 days before vaccination. The receptors come from a man between 50 and 59 years old who received an inactivated influenza vaccine. Donor details come from another sample of the same person, matched by shared clones.

This clonotype was counted between two and nine times. V and J are TRBV20-1 and TRBJ2-2, with TRBD2 matching 8 bases. Germline assignment: CDR1 DFQATT and CDR2 SNEGSKA (reference sequence). With V trimmed by 3 bases and J by 5 bases, 2 bases remained unmatched. This CDR3 is built from 13 residues. The DNA for the CDR3 is TGCAGTGCTAGCGGGGGGGGGACCGGGGAGCTGTTTTTT. As protein: CSASGGGTGELFF.

V and J are TRBV27 and TRBJ2-3; D unresolved. V gave up 3 bases and J gave up 2 bases, with 9 bases separating them. Germline V gene sequence: CDR1 MNHEY, CDR2 SMNVEV (reference sequence). The CDR3 extends over 14 amino acids. The CDR3 DNA sequence: TGTGCCAGCAGTTTCCTGGCGGTCACAGATACGCAGTATTTT. This translates into CASSFLAVTDTQYF.

This clonotype was picked up many times. The V gene is TRBV12-3 or TRBV12-4, the J gene TRBJ2-2, with TRBD2 matching over 9 bases. CDR3 length: 16 amino acids. With 5 bases clipped from V and 5 bases from J, the junction kept 9 bases outside the gene matches. The CDR3 DNA is TGTGCCAGCAGTAGAAGGCGGGGGGGCCGTACCGGGGAGCTGTTTTTT. Translated: CASSRRRGGRTGELFF.

This clonotype was detected a few times. The chain recombines TRBV3-1 with TRBJ2-7, with 8 bases matching TRBD1. The CDR3 is 17 amino acids. With 0 bases clipped from V and 2 bases from J, the junction kept 9 bases outside the gene matches. Germline V gene sequence: CDR1 LGHDT, CDR2 YNNKEL (reference sequence). The DNA for the CDR3 is TGTGCCAGCAGCCAAGAATTTGTACGGGACAGGCCCTACGAGCAGTACTTC. Its translation is CASSQEFVRDRPYEQYF.

The CDR3 DNA follows: TGTGCCATCAGGCTTTCGGGGGTGAACACTGAAGCTTTCTTT. It specifies CAIRLSGVNTEAFF. V and J are TRBV10-3 and TRBJ1-1, with D possibly being TRBD1 (5 bases). This CDR3 has 14 amino acids. The V and J ends lost 6 bases and 0 bases respectively, with 11 bases between them. Per germline, CDR1 ENHRY and CDR2 SYGVKD.

V gene TRBV3-1 combines with J gene TRBJ1-3, with D unclear. V was shortened by 0 bases and J by 0 bases, with 9 bases between the two germline ends. The CDR3 is 16 residues long. Germline assignment: CDR1 LGHDT and CDR2 YNNKEL (reference sequence). The CDR3 protein is CASSQDVGLSGNTIYF. CDR3 nucleotides: TGTGCCAGCAGCCAAGATGTAGGACTCTCTGGAAACACCATATATTTT.

The rearrangement links TRBV5-1 to TRBJ2-7; D gene unclear. The V and J ends lost 5 bases and 2 bases respectively, with 8 bases between them. Germline V gene lookup returns CDR1 SGHRS and CDR2 YFSETQ. This CDR3 is built from 12 residues. The CDR3 nucleotides are TGCGCCAGCAGATATGATACCTACGAGCAGTACTTC. Translating gives CASRYDTYEQYF. Combining the CDR3 with reference TRBV5-1 and TRBJ2-7 gives the whole variable domain KAGVTQTPRYLIKTRGQQVTLSCSPISGHRSVSWYQQTPGQGLQFLFEYFSETQRNKGNFPGRFSGRQFSNSRSEMNVSTLELGDSALYLCASRYDTYEQYFGPGTRLTVT.

The chain combines TRBV6-1 with TRBJ2-7; 9 nucleotides agree with TRBD1. Per the germline V gene, CDR1 is MNHNS and CDR2 is SASEGT. The CDR3 covers 16 residues. The trim removed 5 bases at V and 2 bases at J, leaving 10 bases unmatched. CDR3 protein: CASSPARGTGTYEQYF. CDR3 bases: TGTGCCAGCAGTCCCGCGCGCGGGACAGGGACCTACGAGCAGTACTTC.

The chain has TRBV10-3 and TRBJ2-2; 8 nucleotides agree with TRBD2. CDR3 size: 16 residues. The V gene's germline CDR1 is ENHRY and CDR2 SYGVKD. V shed 6 bases, J shed 6 bases, and the junction held 12 bases outside the gene matches. The CDR3 DNA is TGTGCCATCAGCCTAGGGGGTAGCGGGACGTCCGGGGAGCTGTTTTTT. Its protein product is CAISLGGSGTSGELFF.

The table lists this clonotype with a few counts. The chain links TRBV18 to TRBJ1-1, with TRBD1 matching over 7 bases. Trimming at V came to 3 bases and at J to 7 bases, leaving 5 bases not matched to a gene. This CDR3 is built from 13 residues. Germline CDR1 reads KGHSH; CDR2 reads LQKENI. CDR3 amino acids: CASSPSGQREAFF. The CDR3 DNA reads as TGTGCCAGCTCACCTTCGGGACAGCGTGAAGCTTTCTTT.

This chain links TRBV20-1 with TRBJ2-1; TRBD2 matches at 8 bases. The trim removed 7 bases at V and 8 bases at J, leaving 10 bases unmatched. The CDR3 extends over 13 amino acids. CDR1 and CDR2 from the germline V gene are DFQATT and SNEGSKA (reference sequence). The CDR3: CSVTGLVYHEQFF. The DNA for the CDR3 is TGCAGTGTGACGGGACTAGTTTATCATGAGCAGTTCTTC.

J is TRBJ1-4 and V is TRBV7-9; 10 positions agree with TRBD1. This CDR3 comprises 15 residues. V lost 5 bases to trimming and J lost 7 bases; unmatched junction nucleotides: 7. Germline V gene lookup returns CDR1 SEHNR and CDR2 FQNEAQ (reference sequence). As DNA, the CDR3 is TGTGCCAGCAGCCAGGGACAGGGGCTAGCTGAAAAACTGTTTTTT. Translated: CASSQGQGLAEKLFF. Drawing the rest from reference TRBV7-9 and TRBJ1-4, the complete variable domain is DTGVSQNPRHKITKRGQNVTFRCDPISEHNRLYWYRQTLGQGPEFLTYFQNEAQLEKSRLLSDRFSAERPKGSFSTLEIQRTEQGDSAMYLCASSQGQGLAEKLFFGSGTQLSVL.

V and J are TRBV12-3 or TRBV12-4 and TRBJ2-1, with 9 bases lining up with TRBD2. After removal of 3 bases from V and 1 base from J, the junction contained 7 bases not matched to a gene. This CDR3 spans 17 amino acids. DNA for the CDR3: TGTGCCAGCAGTTTGGCGGGGGGGCCTCGTTCCTACAATGAGCAGTTCTTC. It codes for CASSLAGGPRSYNEQFF.

The V gene is TRBV11-2, the J gene TRBJ2-4; 9 positions match TRBD2. Germline assignment: CDR1 SGHAT and CDR2 FQNNGV. J lost 1 base, V lost 4 bases, and 5 bases had no gene match. The CDR3 sequence is 16 residues long. The DNA of the CDR3 is TGTGCCAGCAGCTGGCGCAGCGGGGGGGCCAAAAACATTCAGTACTTC. It is translated as CASSWRSGGAKNIQYF.

This clonotype was detected a few times. This chain connects TRBV7-9 to TRBJ2-7; D is perhaps TRBD2 (6 bases). Between the trimmed V and J ends, which lost 4 bases and 0 bases, there was a span of 13 bases. The CDR3 runs to 15 residues. Germline-derived CDR1 and CDR2 are SEHNR and FQNEAQ (reference sequence). The chain's CDR3 is CASSSLSSDSYEQYF. In DNA, the CDR3 is TGTGCCAGCAGCTCACTATCTAGCGACTCCTACGAGCAGTACTTC.